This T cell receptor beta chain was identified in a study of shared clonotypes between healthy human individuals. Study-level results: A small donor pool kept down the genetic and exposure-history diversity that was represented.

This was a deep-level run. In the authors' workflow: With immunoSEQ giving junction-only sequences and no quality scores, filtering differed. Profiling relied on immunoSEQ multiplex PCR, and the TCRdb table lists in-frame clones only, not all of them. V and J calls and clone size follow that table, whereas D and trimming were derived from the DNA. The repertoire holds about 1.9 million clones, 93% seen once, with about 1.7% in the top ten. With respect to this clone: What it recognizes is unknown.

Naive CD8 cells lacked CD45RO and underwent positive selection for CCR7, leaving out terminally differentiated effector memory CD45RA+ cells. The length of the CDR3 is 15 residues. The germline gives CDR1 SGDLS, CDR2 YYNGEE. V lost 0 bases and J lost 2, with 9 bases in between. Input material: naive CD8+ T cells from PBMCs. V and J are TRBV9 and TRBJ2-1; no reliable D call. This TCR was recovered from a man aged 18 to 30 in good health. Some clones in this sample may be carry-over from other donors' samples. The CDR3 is CASSVDFGPYNEQFF. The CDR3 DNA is TGTGCCAGCAGCGTAGATTTTGGTCCCTACAATGAGCAGTTCTTC.